The 19 T cell receptor beta chains below come from one sample, sequenced in a study of shared clonotypes between healthy human individuals (dated by TCRdb to 2018 to 2021). Library generation was performed with the immunoSEQ multiplex PCR assay. In its TCRdb copy, this immuneACCESS table keeps in-frame sequences only and misses some clones. Where compared with another copy, unresolved V genes explain less than half of these, and the others have no known cause. For this sample there are around 1,000,000 clones; 70% to 80% appear just once. The ten biggest clones cover 0.7% to 0.95% of the sample. The sample taken for sequencing was memory CD4+ T cells from PBMCs. The cell subset or site label on this specimen signifies: CD45RA-negative fraction. Every receptor here comes from a man in his late teens or twenties in good health. Some clones in this sample may be carry-over from other donors' samples.

This sequence joins TRBV30 and TRBJ1-2; D may be TRBD1 (5 bases). This CDR3 has 10 amino acids. Germline V gene lookup returns CDR1 GTSNPN and CDR2 SVGIG (reference sequence). Trimming shortened V by 7 bases and J by 4 bases, and 7 bases separated the two germline ends. CDR3 sequence reads: CASQGYGYTF. Written as DNA, the CDR3 is TGTGCCTCCCAGGGCTATGGCTACACCTTC. Filled out from reference TRBV30 and TRBJ1-2, the complete variable domain reads SQTIHQWPATLVQPVGSPLSLECTVEGTSNPNLYWYRQAAGRGLQLLFYSVGIGQISSEVPQNLSASRPQDRQFILSSKKLLLSDSGFYLCASQGYGYTFGSGTRLTVV.

V usage is TRBV9 and J usage is TRBJ2-3, with 8 bases fitting TRBD2. CDR1 is SGDLS and CDR2 is YYNGEE in the germline V gene. With 6 bases clipped from V and 4 bases from J, the junction kept 10 bases outside the gene matches. This CDR3 contains 15 residues. The CDR3 is CASTPGGGRADTQYF. The CDR3 DNA follows: TGTGCCAGCACCCCCGGGGGGGGTAGGGCAGATACGCAGTATTTT. The whole variable domain, filled in from reference TRBV9 and TRBJ2-3, reads DSGVTQTPKHLITATGQRVTLRCSPRSGDLSVYWYQQSLDQGLQFLIQYYNGEERAKGNILERFSAQQFPDLHSELNLSSLELGDSALYFCASTPGGGRADTQYFGPGTRLTVL.

In the case of this clone: The likely explanation is a read error, given a far larger clone one base away. The genes are TRBV5-4 and TRBJ2-7, with D possibly matching TRBD1 (6 bases). CDR1 and CDR2 from the germline V gene are SGHNT and YYREEE (reference sequence). With 3 bases removed from V and 1 base from J, the gap between germline ends came to 8 bases. The CDR3 length is 13 residues. The chain's CDR3 is CASSYGQSYEQYF. In DNA form, the CDR3 reads TGTGCCAGCAGCTATGGACAGTCCTACGAGCAGTACTTC.

This clone has more than one count but fewer than ten. The V and J genes are TRBV12-5 and TRBJ2-5, with 12 bases that match TRBD1. Germline CDR1 is LGHNT and CDR2 is FRNRAP. Trimming removed 1 base from V and 13 bases from J; junction bases left unmatched: 7. The CDR3 is made up of 14 amino acids. CDR3 amino acids: CASGLDGTGGRLYF. The CDR3 DNA follows: TGTGCTAGTGGTTTGGATGGGACAGGGGGCAGGTTGTACTTC.

A few counts support this clone. The rearrangement uses TRBV10-3 and TRBJ2-7, with D possibly TRBD2 on 5 matching bases. This CDR3 contains 13 residues. The V end was cut by 0 bases, the J end by 12 bases, with 15 bases between. CDR1 and CDR2 (germline): ENHRY, SYGVKD. CDR3 coding DNA: TGTGCCATCAGTGAGTCGGAGGTCCTCGGCCCGTACTTC. Its translation is CAISESEVLGPYF.

With regard to this clone: The junction and the germline gene differ at one end; a read error may be behind it. The chain combines TRBV19 with TRBJ1-2; D unclear. Per the germline V gene, CDR1 is LNHDA and CDR2 is SQIVND (reference sequence). The CDR3 is made up of 15 amino acids. Here the CDR3 reads CASSIVARQGYGCTF. The CDR3 nucleotides read TGTGCCAGTAGTATAGTGGCTAGACAAGGCTATGGCTGCACCTTC.

The chain combines TRBV28 with TRBJ2-7; D tentatively reads TRBD1 or TRBD2 (5 bases each). The germline V gene encodes CDR1 MDHEN and CDR2 SYDVKM. Trimming stripped 5 bases from V and 3 bases from J, with 17 bases between. The CDR3 runs 15 residues. CDR3 sequence (DNA): TGTGCCAGCAGTCTCGTCCCGGGACCACACTACGAGCAGTACTTC. It translates to CASSLVPGPHYEQYF.

The genes are TRBV6-1 and TRBJ2-5; 10 bases map to TRBD2. The CDR3 totals 19 residues. Germline CDR1 reads MNHNS; CDR2 reads SASEGT. Germline trimming cut 1 base from V and 5 bases from J; bases unmatched to any gene: 16. CDR3 protein: CASSEGGTSDTIRRETQYF. As DNA, the CDR3 is TGTGCCAGCAGTGAAGGCGGGACTAGCGATACCATACGGCGGGAGACCCAGTACTTC.

The chain employs TRBV7-9 and TRBJ1-4; maybe TRBD1 (6 bases). CDR3 length: 16 residues. The V end lost 1 base, the J end lost 4 bases, and 13 bases lay between the germline ends. The germline V gene encodes CDR1 SEHNR and CDR2 FQNEAQ (reference sequence). This chain's CDR3 is CASSLGGQSGNEKLFF. The CDR3 region has the DNA TGTGCCAGCAGCTTAGGGGGACAATCTGGTAATGAAAAACTGTTTTTT. The full variable domain, completed using reference TRBV7-9 and TRBJ1-4, is DTGVSQNPRHKITKRGQNVTFRCDPISEHNRLYWYRQTLGQGPEFLTYFQNEAQLEKSRLLSDRFSAERPKGSFSTLEIQRTEQGDSAMYLCASSLGGQSGNEKLFFGSGTQLSVL.

The rearrangement links TRBV6-6 to TRBJ1-2, with D unclear. In germline, CDR1 is MNHNY, CDR2 SVGAGI (reference sequence). This CDR3 has 13 residues. Trimming took 6 bases from V and 5 from J, leaving 13 bases between them. In nucleotides, the CDR3 is TGTGCCAGCAGCCCCCACGGCTCTTATGGCTACACCTTC. It specifies CASSPHGSYGYTF.

This clone was counted only a few times. The chain uses TRBV16 and TRBJ1-5, with D possibly matching TRBD1 (5 bases). The CDR3 covers 13 residues. The V and J ends lost 7 bases and 2 bases respectively, with 9 bases between them. CDR1 is KGHSY, CDR2 FQNENV, per germline. CDR3 bases: TGTGCCAGCACAGGGCAGGGCAATCAGCCCCAGCATTTT. As protein: CASTGQGNQPQHF.

Comment on this clone: Other DNA sequences within the sample encode an identical CDR3. The chain uses TRBV5-1 and TRBJ2-1, with 7 bases aligning to TRBD2. J gave up 3 bases and V 0 bases, and 3 bases lay outside the gene matches. Germline V gives CDR1 SGHRS, CDR2 YFSETQ. This CDR3 has 15 amino acids. The DNA of the CDR3 is TGCGCCAGCAGCTTGGGTGGCGGGAGCTACAATGAGCAGTTCTTC. This encodes CASSLGGGSYNEQFF.

The chain joins TRBV11-2 to TRBJ2-7; D remains ambiguous. This CDR3 is built from 12 residues. The germline V gene has CDR1 SGHAT and CDR2 FQNNGV. Trimming removed 5 bases at V and 4 bases at J, with 9 bases between. CDR3 amino acids: CASSLLGYEQYF. The DNA for the CDR3 is TGTGCCAGCAGCCTCCTTGGGTACGAGCAGTACTTC.

A remark on this clone: The same CDR3 is also encoded by other DNA sequences in this sample. The V and J genes are TRBV5-4 and TRBJ2-7, with a possible D match to TRBD1 (5 bases). Trimming took off 4 bases at V and 2 bases at J, with 10 bases between the two ends. Germline V gene data show CDR1 as SGHNT and CDR2 as YYREEE (reference sequence). The CDR3 length is 13 residues. The CDR3 DNA follows: TGTGCCAGCAGCCTTCAGGGCCCCTACGAGCAGTACTTC. Translating it yields CASSLQGPYEQYF.

V usage is TRBV30 and J usage is TRBJ2-7, with a tentative D call TRBD1 (7 bases). CDR1 is GTSNPN, CDR2 SVGIG, per germline (reference sequence). V lost 0 bases, J lost 0 bases, and 15 bases lay in between. This CDR3 region has 16 residues. The CDR3 is CAWSVGGWDSSYEQYF. The CDR3 DNA follows: TGTGCCTGGAGTGTAGGGGGGTGGGACAGCTCCTACGAGCAGTACTTC.

The J gene is TRBJ2-5, the V gene TRBV6-5, with D perhaps matching TRBD1 or TRBD2 (5 bases each). There are 14 residues in the CDR3. Trimming left V 5 bases short and J 2 bases short, with 12 bases between. Per the germline V gene, CDR1 is MNHEY and CDR2 is SVGAGI. CDR3 nucleotide sequence: TGTGCCAGCAGTACGGGACGGCTTCAAGAGACCCAGTACTTC. This encodes CASSTGRLQETQYF.

The chain uses TRBV2 and TRBJ1-2, with 7 bases identical to TRBD1. CDR3 length: 16 residues. Per the germline V gene, CDR1 is SNHLY and CDR2 is FYNNEI. The V and J ends lost 2 bases and 8 bases, in that order; junction bases with no gene match: 14. The CDR3 nucleotides are TGTGCCAGCAGTGAACAGGGCCCATTACGAGGGGGCGGCTACACCTTC. Amino acid sequence: CASSEQGPLRGGGYTF.

The chain joins TRBV6-6 to TRBJ2-1; D gene uncertain. Germline CDR1 MNHNY, CDR2 SVGAGI (reference sequence). V gave up 2 bases and J gave up 0 bases, with 8 bases separating them. CDR3 length: 15 residues. CDR3 bases: TGTGCCAGCAGTTACGAACCTAGCTCCTACAATGAGCAGTTCTTC. Translating gives CASSYEPSSYNEQFF.

The V call is TRBV28, the J call TRBJ1-2; D is perhaps TRBD1 (5 bases). The CDR3 is 15 residues long. Germline CDR1 MDHEN, CDR2 SYDVKM. The ends were cut back, 8 bases at V and 7 bases at J, with 23 bases in the middle. CDR3 region: CASSTGTGSPPGYTF. In nucleotides, the CDR3 is TGTGCCAGCTCCACCGGGACCGGGAGTCCGCCTGGCTACACCTTC.